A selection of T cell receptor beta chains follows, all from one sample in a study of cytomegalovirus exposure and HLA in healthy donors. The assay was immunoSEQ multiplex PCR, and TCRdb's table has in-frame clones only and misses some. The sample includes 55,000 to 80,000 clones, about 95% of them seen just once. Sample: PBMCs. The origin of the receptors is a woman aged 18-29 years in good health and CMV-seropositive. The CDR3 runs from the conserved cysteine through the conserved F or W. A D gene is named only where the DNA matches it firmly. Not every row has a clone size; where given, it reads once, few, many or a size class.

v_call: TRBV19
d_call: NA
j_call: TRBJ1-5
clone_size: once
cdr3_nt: TGTGCCAGTAGTATAGCCAGGGCCAACAATCAGCCCCAGCATTTT
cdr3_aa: CASSIARANNQPQHF

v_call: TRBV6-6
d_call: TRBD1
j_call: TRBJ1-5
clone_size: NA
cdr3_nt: TGTGCCAGCCTACAGGGGGAGGGTCGTCAGCCCCAGCATTTT
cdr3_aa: CASLQGEGRQPQHF

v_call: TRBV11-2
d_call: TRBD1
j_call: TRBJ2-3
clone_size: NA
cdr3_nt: TGTGCCAGCAGCTATCGGGGACAGGGAAGGACAGATACGCAGTATTTT
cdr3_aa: CASSYRGQGRTDTQYF

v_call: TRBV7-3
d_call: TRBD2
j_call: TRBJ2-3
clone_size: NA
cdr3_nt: TGTGCCAGCAGCTTAACGCGGGGGGCCGCAGATACGCAGTATTTT
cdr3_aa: CASSLTRGAADTQYF

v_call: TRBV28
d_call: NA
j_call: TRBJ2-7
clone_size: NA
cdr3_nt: TGTGCCAGCACCCCGGGACTGGGGCCTGGGGACGAGCAGTACTTC
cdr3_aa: CASTPGLGPGDEQYF

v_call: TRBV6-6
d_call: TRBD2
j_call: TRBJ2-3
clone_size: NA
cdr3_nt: TGTGCCAGTCGGGCGGCTAGCGGGAGCACAGATACGCAGTATTTT
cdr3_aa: CASRAASGSTDTQYF

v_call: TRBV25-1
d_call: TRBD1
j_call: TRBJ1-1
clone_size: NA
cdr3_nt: TGTGCCAGCAGTCCGGGACAGGGCACTGAAGCTTTCTTT
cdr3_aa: CASSPGQGTEAFF

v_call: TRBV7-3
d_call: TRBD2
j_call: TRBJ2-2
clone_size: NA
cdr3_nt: TGTGCCAGCAGAGTAGCGGGGAACACCGGGGAGCTGTTTTTT
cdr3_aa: CASRVAGNTGELFF

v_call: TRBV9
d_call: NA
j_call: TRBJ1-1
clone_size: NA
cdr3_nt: TGTGCCAGCAGCCCCCACCCAGGGCTCACTGAAGCTTTCTTT
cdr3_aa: CASSPHPGLTEAFF

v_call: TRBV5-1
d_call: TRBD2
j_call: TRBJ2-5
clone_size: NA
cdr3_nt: TGCGCCAGCAGCTTCGGGGGGCAAGAGACCCAGTACTTC
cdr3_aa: CASSFGGQETQYF

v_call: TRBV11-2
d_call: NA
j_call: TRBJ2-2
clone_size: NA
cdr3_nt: TGTGCCAGCAGCTTGTTCCCGCCAGACCTGACTCCCGGGGAGCTGTTTTTT
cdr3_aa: CASSLFPPDLTPGELFF

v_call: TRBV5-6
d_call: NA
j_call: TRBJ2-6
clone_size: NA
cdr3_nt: TGTGCCAGCAGCTATGGACTATCTGGGGCCAACGTCCTGACTTTC
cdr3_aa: CASSYGLSGANVLTF

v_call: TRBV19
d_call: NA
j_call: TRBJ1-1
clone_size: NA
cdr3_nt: TGTGCCAGTAACCCGGGAATGAACACTGAAGCTTTCTTT
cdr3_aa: CASNPGMNTEAFF

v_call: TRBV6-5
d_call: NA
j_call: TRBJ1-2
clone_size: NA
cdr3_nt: TGTGCCAGCAGGTCTCCAGGCCGTGGCTACACCTTC
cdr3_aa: CASRSPGRGYTF

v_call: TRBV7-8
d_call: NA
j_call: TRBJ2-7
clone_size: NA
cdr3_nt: TGTGCCAGCAGCTTTAGCCATTTGGGAGGCTACGAGCAGTACTTC
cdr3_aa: CASSFSHLGGYEQYF

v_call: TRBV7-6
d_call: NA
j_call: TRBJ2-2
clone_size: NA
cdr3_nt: TGTGCCAGCAGCCCTCGGGCACTTGGGGGGACCGGGGAGCTGTTTTTT
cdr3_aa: CASSPRALGGTGELFF

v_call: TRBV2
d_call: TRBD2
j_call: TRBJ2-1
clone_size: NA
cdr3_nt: TGTGCCAGCTCCCGCTTGACTAGCGGGTCTTACAATGAGCAGTTCTTC
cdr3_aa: CASSRLTSGSYNEQFF

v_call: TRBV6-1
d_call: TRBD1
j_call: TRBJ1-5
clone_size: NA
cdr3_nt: TGTGCCAGCAGGGACAGGGTTTATAGCAATCAGCCCCAGCATTTT
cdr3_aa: CASRDRVYSNQPQHF

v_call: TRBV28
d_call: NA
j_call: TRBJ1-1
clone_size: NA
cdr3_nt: TGTGCCAGCAGTTTACCCAGAAACACTGAAGCTTTCTTT
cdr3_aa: CASSLPRNTEAFF

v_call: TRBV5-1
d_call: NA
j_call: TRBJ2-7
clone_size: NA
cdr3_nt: TGCGCCAGCAGCTTGGTACAGACCTACGAGCAGTACTTC
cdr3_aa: CASSLVQTYEQYF

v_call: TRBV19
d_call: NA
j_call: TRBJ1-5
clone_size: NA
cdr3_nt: TGTGCCAGTAGTTATAACATTGGCAATCAGCCCCAGCATTTT
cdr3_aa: CASSYNIGNQPQHF

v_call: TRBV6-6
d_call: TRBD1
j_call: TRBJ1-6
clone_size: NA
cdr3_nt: TGTGCCAGCAGGCTTGACACAGGGGGTTCACCCCTCCACTTT
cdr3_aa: CASRLDTGGSPLHF

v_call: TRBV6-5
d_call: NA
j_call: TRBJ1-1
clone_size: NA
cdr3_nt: TGTGCCAGCAGTCCGAGGGGGTTGAACACTGAAGCTTTCTTT
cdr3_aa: CASSPRGLNTEAFF

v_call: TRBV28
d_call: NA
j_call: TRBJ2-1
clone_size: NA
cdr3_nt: TGTGCCAGCAGTCCGACAGATAGCTCCTACAATGAGCAGTTCTTC
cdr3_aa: CASSPTDSSYNEQFF

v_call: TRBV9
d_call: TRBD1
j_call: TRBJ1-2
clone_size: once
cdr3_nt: TGTGCCAGCAGCGTAGAGGATTGGACAGGTTCTAACTATGGCTACACCTTC
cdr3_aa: CASSVEDWTGSNYGYTF

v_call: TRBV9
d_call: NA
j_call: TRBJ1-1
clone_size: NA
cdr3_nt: TGTGCCAGCAGCTCCTCAGGGGCCACTGAAGCTTTCTTT
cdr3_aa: CASSSSGATEAFF

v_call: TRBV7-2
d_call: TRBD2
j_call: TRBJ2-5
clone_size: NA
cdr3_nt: TGTGCCAGCAGCTTAGCGGGAGGGATTTTTAGAGAGACCCAGTACTTC
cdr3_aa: CASSLAGGIFRETQYF

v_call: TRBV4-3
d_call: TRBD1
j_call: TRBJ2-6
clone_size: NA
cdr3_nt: TGCGCCAGCAGCCAAGATGGGGGACAGGGGACCTCTGGGGCCAACGTCCTGACTTTC
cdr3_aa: CASSQDGGQGTSGANVLTF

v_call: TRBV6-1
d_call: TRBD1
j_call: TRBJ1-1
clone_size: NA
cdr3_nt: TGTGCCAGCAGTCTCGAGAGGCAGGGGGCCTCAGCTTTCTTT
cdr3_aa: CASSLERQGASAFF

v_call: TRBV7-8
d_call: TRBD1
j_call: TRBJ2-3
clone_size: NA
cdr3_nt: TGTGCCAGCAGGCGGGTACAGGGGGGAATAGATACGCAGTATTTT
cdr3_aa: CASRRVQGGIDTQYF

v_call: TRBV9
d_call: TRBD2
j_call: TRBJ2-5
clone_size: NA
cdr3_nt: TGTGCCAGCAGTGCCAGGACTAGCGGGAGACCAACCCAAGAGACCCAGTACTTC
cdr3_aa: CASSARTSGRPTQETQYF

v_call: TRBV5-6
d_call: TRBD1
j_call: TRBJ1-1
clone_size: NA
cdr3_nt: TGTGCCAGCCAAGGACAGGGGTGGATGACTGAAGCTTTCTTT
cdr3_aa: CASQGQGWMTEAFF

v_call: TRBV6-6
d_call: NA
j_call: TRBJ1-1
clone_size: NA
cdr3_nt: TGTGCCAGCAGTGACCCGAGCCTCAGGGGAACTGAAGCTTTCTTT
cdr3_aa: CASSDPSLRGTEAFF

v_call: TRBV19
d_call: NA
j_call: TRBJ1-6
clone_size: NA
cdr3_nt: TGTGCCAGTAGTATAGCGGACAGTCGCAATTCACCCCTCCACTTT
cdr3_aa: CASSIADSRNSPLHF

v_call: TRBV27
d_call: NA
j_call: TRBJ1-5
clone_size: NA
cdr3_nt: TGTGCCAGCAGTTTAAAGGCAGGGGGCAATCAGCCCCAGCATTTT
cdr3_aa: CASSLKAGGNQPQHF

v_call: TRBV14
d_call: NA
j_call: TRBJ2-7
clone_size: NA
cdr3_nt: TGTGCCAGCAGCCAGACAGTTTCCTACGAGCAGTACTTC
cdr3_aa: CASSQTVSYEQYF

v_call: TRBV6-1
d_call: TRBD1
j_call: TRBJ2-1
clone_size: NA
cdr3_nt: TGTGCCAGCAGACGACGGGACAGGGGGGAGCAGTTCTTC
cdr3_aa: CASRRRDRGEQFF

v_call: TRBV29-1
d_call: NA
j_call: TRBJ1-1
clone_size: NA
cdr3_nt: TGCAGCGTTGCTTCGGGTCTGAGAACTGAAGCTTTCTTT
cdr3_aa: CSVASGLRTEAFF

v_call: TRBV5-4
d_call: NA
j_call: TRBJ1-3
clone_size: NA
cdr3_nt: TGTGCCAGCAGCGTGGACGGGGTTGCAACTGGAAACACCATATATTTT
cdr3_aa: CASSVDGVATGNTIYF

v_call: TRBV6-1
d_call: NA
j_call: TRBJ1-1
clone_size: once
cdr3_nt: TGTGCCAGCAGTGAAATTCGCTGGGACATAAAGAACACTGAAGCTTTCTTT
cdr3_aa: CASSEIRWDIKNTEAFF

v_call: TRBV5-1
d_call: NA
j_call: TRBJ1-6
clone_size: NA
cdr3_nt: TGCGCCAGCAGCTTGGCAGGGATTGAGGTGCCACCCCTCCACTTT
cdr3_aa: CASSLAGIEVPPLHF

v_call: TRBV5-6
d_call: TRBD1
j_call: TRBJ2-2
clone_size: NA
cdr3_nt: TGTGCCAGCAGCCGGTTGGGACAGGGTGTCTATCCCGGGGAGCTGTTTTTT
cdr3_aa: CASSRLGQGVYPGELFF

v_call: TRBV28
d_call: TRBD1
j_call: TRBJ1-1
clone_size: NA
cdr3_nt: TGTGCCACCGAAGGGGGCTTAAGAACAGAAGCTTTCTTT
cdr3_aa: CATEGGLRTEAFF

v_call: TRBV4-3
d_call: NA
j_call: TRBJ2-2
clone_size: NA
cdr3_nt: TGCGCCAGCAGCCAAGGTCTTCTCGGGGAGCTGTTTTTT
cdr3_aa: CASSQGLLGELFF

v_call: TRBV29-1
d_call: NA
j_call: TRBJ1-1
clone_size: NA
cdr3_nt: TGCAGCGTTGGAAAACACAGGGACGTGTACACTGAAGCTTTCTTT
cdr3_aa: CSVGKHRDVYTEAFF

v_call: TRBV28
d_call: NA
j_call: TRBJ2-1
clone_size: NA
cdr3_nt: TGTGCCAGCAGTCCCTACCCTCGGGAGCAGTTCTTC
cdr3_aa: CASSPYPREQFF

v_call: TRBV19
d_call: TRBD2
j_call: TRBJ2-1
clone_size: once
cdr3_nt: TGTGCCAGTAGTATTACCCACGGCGGGGGAAATACTAACAATGAGCAGTTCTTC
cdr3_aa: CASSITHGGGNTNNEQFF

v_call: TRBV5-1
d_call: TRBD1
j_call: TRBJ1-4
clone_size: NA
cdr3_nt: TGCGCCAGCAGCCAGGGACAGCTAAATGAAAAACTGTTTTTT
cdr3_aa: CASSQGQLNEKLFF

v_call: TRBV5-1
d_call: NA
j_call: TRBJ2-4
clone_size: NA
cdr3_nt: TGCGCCAGCAGCCCCGGGACACCAAAAAACATTCAGTACTTC
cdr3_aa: CASSPGTPKNIQYF

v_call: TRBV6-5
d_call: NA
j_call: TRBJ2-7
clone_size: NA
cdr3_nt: TGTGCCGTACGTTCTACGGGAACCTACGAGCAGTACTTC
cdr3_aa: CAVRSTGTYEQYF

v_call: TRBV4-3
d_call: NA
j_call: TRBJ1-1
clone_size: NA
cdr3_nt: TGCGCCAGCAGTCAAAGCTACGGGGAAAGGAACACTGAAGCTTTCTTT
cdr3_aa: CASSQSYGERNTEAFF

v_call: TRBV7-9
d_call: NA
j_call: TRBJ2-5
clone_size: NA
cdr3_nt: TGTGCCAGCAGCCGAATGTTCGGGCTAGCGAAGGGAGAGACCCAGTACTTC
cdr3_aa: CASSRMFGLAKGETQYF

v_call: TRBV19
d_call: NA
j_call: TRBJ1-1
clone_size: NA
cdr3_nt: TGTGCCAGTAGTATCCGGGGAGGGACTGAAGCTTTCTTT
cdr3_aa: CASSIRGGTEAFF

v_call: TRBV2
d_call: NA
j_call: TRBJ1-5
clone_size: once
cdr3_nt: TGTGCCAGCAGTGTCGACCCAGGGGATCCGGGCAATCAGCCCCAGCATTTT
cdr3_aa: CASSVDPGDPGNQPQHF

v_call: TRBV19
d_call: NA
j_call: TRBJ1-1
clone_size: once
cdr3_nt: TGTGCCAGTAGTGTAGGGGCGAACACTGAAGCTTTCTTT
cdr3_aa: CASSVGANTEAFF

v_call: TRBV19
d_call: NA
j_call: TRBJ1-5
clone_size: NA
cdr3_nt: TGTGCCAGTAGTGTAAGACAGAATCAGCCCCAGCATTTT
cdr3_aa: CASSVRQNQPQHF

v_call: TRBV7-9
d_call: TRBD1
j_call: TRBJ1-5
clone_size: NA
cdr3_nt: TGTGCCAGCAGCTTGGGACAGGGCGATCAGCCCCAGCATTTT
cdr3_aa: CASSLGQGDQPQHF